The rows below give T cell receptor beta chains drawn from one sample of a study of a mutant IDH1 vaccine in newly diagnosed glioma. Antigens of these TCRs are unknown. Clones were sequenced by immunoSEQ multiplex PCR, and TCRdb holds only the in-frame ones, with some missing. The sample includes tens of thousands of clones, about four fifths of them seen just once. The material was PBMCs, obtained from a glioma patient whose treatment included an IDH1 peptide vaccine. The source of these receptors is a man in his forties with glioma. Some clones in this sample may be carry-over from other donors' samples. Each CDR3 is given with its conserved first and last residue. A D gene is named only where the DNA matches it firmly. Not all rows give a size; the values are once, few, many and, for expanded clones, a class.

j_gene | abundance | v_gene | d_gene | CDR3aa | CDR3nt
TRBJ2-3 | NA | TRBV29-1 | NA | CSVEAGTQYF | TGCAGCGTTGAAGCGGGTACGCAGTATTTT
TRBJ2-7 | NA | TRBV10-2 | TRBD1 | CASSESQGASYEQYF | TGCGCCAGCAGTGAGTCCCAGGGGGCTTCCTACGAGCAGTACTTC
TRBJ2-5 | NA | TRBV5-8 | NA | CASSLKPAGTQYF | TGTGCCAGCAGCTTGAAGCCCGCCGGAACCCAGTACTTC
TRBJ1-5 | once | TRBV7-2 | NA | CASTMGGFNQPQHF | TGTGCCAGCACCATGGGAGGGTTCAACCAGCCCCAGCATTTT
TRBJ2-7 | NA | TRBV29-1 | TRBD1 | CSVTGTGSSYEQYF | TGCAGCGTGACCGGGACAGGGAGTTCCTACGAGCAGTACTTC
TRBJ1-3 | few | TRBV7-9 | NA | CASSPGSNSGNTIYF | TGTGCCAGCAGCCCGGGATCTAACTCTGGAAACACCATATATTTT
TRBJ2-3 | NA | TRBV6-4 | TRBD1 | CASSDSTGGPDTQYF | TGTGCCAGCAGTGACTCGACAGGGGGCCCAGATACGCAGTATTTT
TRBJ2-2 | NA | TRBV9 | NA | CASSSRRAGELFF | TGTGCCAGCAGCTCGAGGAGGGCCGGGGAGCTGTTTTTT
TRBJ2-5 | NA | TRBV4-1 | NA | CASSPHTGYQETQYF | TGCGCCAGCAGCCCACATACAGGGTACCAAGAGACCCAGTACTTC
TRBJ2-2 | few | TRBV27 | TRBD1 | CASSSRDRGWNTGELFF | TGTGCCAGCAGTTCCCGGGACAGGGGATGGAATACCGGGGAGCTGTTTTTT
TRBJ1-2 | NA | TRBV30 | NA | CAWTGAPYGYTF | TGTGCCTGGACAGGGGCTCCTTATGGCTACACCTTC
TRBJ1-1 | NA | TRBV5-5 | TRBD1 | CASSTGGTGGGTEAFF | TGTGCCAGCAGCACAGGGGGGACAGGGGGAGGAACTGAAGCTTTCTTT
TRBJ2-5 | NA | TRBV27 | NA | CASSLIPNGRGETQYF | TGTGCCAGCAGCTTAATCCCCAATGGACGGGGGGAGACCCAGTACTTC
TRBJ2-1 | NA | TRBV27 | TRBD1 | CASSLGTGGHEQFF | TGTGCCAGCAGTTTAGGGACAGGGGGACATGAGCAGTTCTTC
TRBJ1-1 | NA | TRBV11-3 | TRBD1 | CASSPRTGVLNTEAFF | TGTGCCAGCAGCCCGAGGACAGGGGTTTTGAACACTGAAGCTTTCTTT
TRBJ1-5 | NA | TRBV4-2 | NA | CASSQEELGGNQPQHF | TGTGCCAGCAGCCAAGAGGAGCTAGGGGGTAATCAGCCCCAGCATTTT
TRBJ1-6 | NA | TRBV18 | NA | CASSPKEASPLHF | TGTGCCAGCTCACCGAAGGAAGCTTCACCCCTCCACTTT
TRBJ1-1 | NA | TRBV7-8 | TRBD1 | CASRKTGLNTEAFF | TGTGCCAGCAGAAAGACAGGGCTGAACACTGAAGCTTTCTTT
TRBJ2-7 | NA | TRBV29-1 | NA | CSVEAVGVEQYF | TGCAGCGTTGAAGCCGTCGGGGTCGAGCAGTACTTC
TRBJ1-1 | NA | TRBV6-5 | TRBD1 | CASSFLDRGENTEAFF | TGTGCCAGCAGTTTTCTGGACAGGGGCGAGAACACTGAAGCTTTCTTT
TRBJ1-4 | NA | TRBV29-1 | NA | CSVTGGETNEKLFF | TGCAGCGTCACGGGGGGGGAGACTAATGAAAAACTGTTTTTT
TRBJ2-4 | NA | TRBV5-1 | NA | CASSLDLGAKNIQYF | TGCGCCAGCAGCTTGGACCTGGGAGCCAAAAACATTCAGTACTTC
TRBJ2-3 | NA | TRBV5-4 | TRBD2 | CASSLDSSGEAPYF | TGTGCCAGCAGCTTGGATAGTAGCGGGGAGGCCCCGTATTTT
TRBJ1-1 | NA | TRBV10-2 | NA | CASSESWGNTEAFF | TGCGCCAGCAGTGAGTCGTGGGGGAACACTGAAGCTTTCTTT
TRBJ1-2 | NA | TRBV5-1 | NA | CASSLSAVDGYTF | TGCGCCAGCAGCTTGTCGGCGGTGGATGGCTACACCTTC
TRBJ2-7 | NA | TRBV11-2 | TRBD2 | CASSLDSGGAKWERYEQYF | TGTGCCAGCAGCTTAGATAGCGGGGGGGCAAAGTGGGAGCGCTACGAGCAGTACTTC
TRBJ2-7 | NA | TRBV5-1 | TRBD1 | CASRHGDRSNEQYF | TGCGCCAGCAGGCATGGGGACAGGAGCAACGAGCAGTACTTC
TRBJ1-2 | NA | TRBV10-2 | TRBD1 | CASSSGQGKTYGYTF | TGCGCCAGCAGCTCGGGACAGGGTAAAACCTATGGCTACACCTTC
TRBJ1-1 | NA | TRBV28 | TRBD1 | CASSRWTGANTEAFF | TGTGCCAGCAGTCGTTGGACAGGTGCGAACACTGAAGCTTTCTTT
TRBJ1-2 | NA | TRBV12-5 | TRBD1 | CASGLWGDRGDGYTF | TGTGCTAGTGGTTTGTGGGGGGACAGGGGAGATGGCTACACCTTC
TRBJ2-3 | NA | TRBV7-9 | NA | CASSRPGLRTGTQYF | TGTGCCAGCAGCCGCCCGGGACTGAGGACCGGTACGCAGTATTTT
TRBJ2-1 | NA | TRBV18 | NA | CASSPRGPPLVRNEQFF | TGTGCCAGCTCACCTAGGGGCCCCCCCCTGGTACGCAATGAGCAGTTCTTC
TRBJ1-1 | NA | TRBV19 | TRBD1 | CASSITGGDTEAFF | TGTGCCAGTAGTATAACAGGGGGGGACACTGAAGCTTTCTTT